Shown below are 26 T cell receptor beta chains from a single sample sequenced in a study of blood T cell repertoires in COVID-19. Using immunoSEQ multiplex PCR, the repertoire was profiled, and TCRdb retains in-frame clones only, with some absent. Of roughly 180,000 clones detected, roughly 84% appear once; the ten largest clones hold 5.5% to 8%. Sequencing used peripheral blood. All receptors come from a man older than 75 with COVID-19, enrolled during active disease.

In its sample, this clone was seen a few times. The CDR3 coding sequence is TGTGCCAGCAGGGGCAGCCCGAATGAAAAACTGTTTTTT. Translated: CASRGSPNEKLFF. The rearrangement uses TRBV2 and TRBJ1-4, with D hard to call. V lost 6 bases and J lost 5, with 10 bases in between. CDR3 length: 13 amino acids. Germline loops: CDR1 SNHLY, CDR2 FYNNEI.

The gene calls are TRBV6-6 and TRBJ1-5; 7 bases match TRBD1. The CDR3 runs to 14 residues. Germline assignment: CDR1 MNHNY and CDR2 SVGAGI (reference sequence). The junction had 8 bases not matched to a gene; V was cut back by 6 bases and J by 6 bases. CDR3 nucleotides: TGTGCCAGCAGGTCCGACAGGGTAGGTCAGCCCCAGCATTTT. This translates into CASRSDRVGQPQHF.

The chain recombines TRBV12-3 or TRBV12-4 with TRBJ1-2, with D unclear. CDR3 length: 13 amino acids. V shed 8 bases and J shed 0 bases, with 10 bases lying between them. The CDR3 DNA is TGTGCCAGCGGCCGCGGTCCTAACTATGGCTACACCTTC. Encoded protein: CASGRGPNYGYTF.

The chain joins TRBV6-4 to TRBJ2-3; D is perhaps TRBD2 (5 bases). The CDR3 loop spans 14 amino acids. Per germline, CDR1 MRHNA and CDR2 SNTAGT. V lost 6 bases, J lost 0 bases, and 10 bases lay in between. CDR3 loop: CASRLERSTDTQYF. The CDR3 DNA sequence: TGTGCCAGCAGGCTTGAGCGGAGCACAGATACGCAGTATTTT.

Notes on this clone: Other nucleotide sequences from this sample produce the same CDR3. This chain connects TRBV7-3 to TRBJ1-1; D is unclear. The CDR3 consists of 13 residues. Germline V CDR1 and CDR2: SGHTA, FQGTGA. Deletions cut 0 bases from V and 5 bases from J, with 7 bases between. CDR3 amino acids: CASSLTGGTEAFF. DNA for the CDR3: TGTGCCAGCAGCTTAACAGGAGGTACTGAAGCTTTCTTT.

DNA for the CDR3: TGTGCCAGCAGCTTAGAGGAGGGGGCTACAACTTTCTTT. It specifies CASSLEEGATTFF. The chain carries TRBV7-9 and TRBJ1-1; 7 nucleotides line up with TRBD1. The CDR3 is 13 residues long. The V gene end was trimmed by 1 base and the J gene end by 12 bases; junction bases not matched to a gene: 8. Germline assignment: CDR1 SEHNR and CDR2 FQNEAQ (reference sequence).

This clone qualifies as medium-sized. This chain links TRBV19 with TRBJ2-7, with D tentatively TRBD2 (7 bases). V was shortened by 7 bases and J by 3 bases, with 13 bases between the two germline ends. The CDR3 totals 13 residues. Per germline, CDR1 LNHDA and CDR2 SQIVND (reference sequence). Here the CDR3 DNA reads TGTGCCAGTAAGGAAGGGGGGGACTACGAGCAGTACTTC. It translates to CASKEGGDYEQYF.

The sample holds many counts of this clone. The chain's CDR3 is CATPGGDGECAQYF. Here the CDR3 DNA reads TGTGCCACCCCTGGCGGTGACGGAGAGTGTGCGCAGTACTTC. V gene TRBV24-1 combines with J gene TRBJ2-7; D is unresolved. This CDR3 spans 14 amino acids. The V end was cut by 9 bases, the J end by 9 bases, with 23 bases between. Germline assignment: CDR1 KGHDR and CDR2 SFDVKD.

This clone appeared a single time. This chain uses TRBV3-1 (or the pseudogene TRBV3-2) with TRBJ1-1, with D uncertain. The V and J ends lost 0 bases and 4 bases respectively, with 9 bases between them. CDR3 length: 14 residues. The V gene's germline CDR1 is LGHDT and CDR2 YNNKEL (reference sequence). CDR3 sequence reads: CASSQEGGLTEAFF. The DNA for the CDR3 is TGTGCCAGCAGCCAAGAGGGAGGACTCACTGAAGCTTTCTTT.

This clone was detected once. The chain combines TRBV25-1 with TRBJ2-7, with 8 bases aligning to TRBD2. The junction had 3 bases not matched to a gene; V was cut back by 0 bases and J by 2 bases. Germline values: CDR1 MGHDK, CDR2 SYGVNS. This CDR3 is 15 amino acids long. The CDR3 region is CASSEYQRGPYEQYF. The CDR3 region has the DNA TGTGCCAGCAGTGAATATCAGCGGGGGCCCTACGAGCAGTACTTC.

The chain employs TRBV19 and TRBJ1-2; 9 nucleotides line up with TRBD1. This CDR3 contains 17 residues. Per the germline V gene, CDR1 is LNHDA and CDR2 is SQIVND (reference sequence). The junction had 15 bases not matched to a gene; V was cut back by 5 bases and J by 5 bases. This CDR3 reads CASSPRTGASLLYGYTF. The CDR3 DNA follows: TGTGCCAGTAGTCCCCGGACAGGGGCAAGCCTACTATATGGCTACACCTTC.

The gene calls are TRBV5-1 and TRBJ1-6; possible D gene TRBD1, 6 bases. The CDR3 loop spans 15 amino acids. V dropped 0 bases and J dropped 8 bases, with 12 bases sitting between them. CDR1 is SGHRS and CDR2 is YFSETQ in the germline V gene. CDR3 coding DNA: TGCGCCAGCAGCTTGGAAGGGACACCAGATTCACCCCTCCACTTT. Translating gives CASSLEGTPDSPLHF.

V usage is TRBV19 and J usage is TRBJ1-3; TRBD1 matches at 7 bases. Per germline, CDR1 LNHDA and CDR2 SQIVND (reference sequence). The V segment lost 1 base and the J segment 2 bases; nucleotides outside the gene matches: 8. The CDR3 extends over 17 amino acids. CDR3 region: CASSIVNRRGPGNTIYF. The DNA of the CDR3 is TGTGCCAGTAGTATAGTTAACCGGAGGGGGCCTGGAAACACCATATATTTT.

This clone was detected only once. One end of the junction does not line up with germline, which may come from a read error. The CDR3 loop is CASSLDDRDNPPQHF. The CDR3 DNA reads as TGTGCCAGCAGCTTAGACGACAGGGATAATCCGCCCCAGCATTTT. This chain links TRBV11-2 with TRBJ1-5; 7 nucleotides line up with TRBD1. Germline CDR1 SGHAT, CDR2 FQNNGV. This CDR3 has 15 residues.

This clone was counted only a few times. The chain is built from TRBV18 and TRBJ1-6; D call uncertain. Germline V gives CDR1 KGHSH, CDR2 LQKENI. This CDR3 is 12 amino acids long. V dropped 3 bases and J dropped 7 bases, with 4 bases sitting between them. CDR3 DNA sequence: TGTGCCAGCTCACCCCCGAATTCACCCCTCCACTTT. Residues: CASSPPNSPLHF.

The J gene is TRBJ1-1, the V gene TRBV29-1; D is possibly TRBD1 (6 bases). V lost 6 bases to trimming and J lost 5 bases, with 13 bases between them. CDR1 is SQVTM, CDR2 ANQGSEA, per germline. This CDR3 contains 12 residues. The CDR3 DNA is TGCAGCGTCGGCATGAGGGGGACTGAAGCTTTCTTT. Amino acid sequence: CSVGMRGTEAFF.

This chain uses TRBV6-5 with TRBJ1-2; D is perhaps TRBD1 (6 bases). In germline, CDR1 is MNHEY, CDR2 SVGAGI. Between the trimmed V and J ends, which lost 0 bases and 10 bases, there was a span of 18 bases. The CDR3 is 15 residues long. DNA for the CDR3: TGTGCCAGCAGTTACTCGGGACAACCATTTTGGGACTACACCTTC. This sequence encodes CASSYSGQPFWDYTF.

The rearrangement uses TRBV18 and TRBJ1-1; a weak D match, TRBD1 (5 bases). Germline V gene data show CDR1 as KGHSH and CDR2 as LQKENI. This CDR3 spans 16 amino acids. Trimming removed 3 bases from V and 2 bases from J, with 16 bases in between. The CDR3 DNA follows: TGTGCCAGCTCACCCCTCGGGGGAGGCCTTAACACTGAAGCTTTCTTT. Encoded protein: CASSPLGGGLNTEAFF.

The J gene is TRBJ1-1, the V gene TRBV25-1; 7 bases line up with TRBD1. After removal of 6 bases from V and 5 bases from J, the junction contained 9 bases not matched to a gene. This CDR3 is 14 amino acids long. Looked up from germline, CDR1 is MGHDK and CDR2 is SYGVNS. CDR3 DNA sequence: TGTGCCAGCAGCTCCAGACAGGGATGGACTGAAGCTTTCTTT. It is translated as CASSSRQGWTEAFF. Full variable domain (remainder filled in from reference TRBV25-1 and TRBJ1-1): EADIYQTPRYLVIGTGKKITLECSQTMGHDKMYWYQQDPGMELHLIHYSYGVNSTEKGDLSSESTVSRIRTEHFPLTLESARPSHTSQYLCASSSRQGWTEAFFGQGTRLTVV.

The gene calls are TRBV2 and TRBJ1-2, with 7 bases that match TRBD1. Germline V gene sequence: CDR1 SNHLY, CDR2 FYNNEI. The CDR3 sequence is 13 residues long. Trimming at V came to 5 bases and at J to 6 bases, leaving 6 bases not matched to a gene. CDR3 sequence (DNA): TGTGCCAGCAGTCCAGGGGGTTTCGATGGCTACACCTTC. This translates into CASSPGGFDGYTF. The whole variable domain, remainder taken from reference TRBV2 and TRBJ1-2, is EPEVTQTPSHQVTQMGQEVILRCVPISNHLYFYWYRQILGQKVEFLVSFYNNEISEKSEIFDDQFSVERPDGSNFTLKIRSTKLEDSAMYFCASSPGGFDGYTFGSGTRLTVV.

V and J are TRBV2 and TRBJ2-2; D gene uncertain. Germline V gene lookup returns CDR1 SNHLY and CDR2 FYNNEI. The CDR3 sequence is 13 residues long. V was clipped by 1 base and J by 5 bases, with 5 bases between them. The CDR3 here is CASSEEQTGELFF. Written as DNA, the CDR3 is TGTGCCAGCAGTGAAGAACAGACCGGGGAGCTGTTTTTT.

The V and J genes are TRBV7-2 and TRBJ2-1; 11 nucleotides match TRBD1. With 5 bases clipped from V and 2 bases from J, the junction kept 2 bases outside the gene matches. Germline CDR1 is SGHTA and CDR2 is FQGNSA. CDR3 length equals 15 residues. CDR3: CASSADRGPYNEQFF. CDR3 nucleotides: TGTGCCAGCAGCGCGGACAGGGGGCCCTACAATGAGCAGTTCTTC.

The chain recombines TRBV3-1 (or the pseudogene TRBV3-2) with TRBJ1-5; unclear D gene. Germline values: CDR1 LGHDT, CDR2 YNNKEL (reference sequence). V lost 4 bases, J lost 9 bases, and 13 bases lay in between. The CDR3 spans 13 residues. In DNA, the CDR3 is TGTGCCAGCAGCCTCGGCGCGGGTAGGCCCCAGCATTTT. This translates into CASSLGAGRPQHF.

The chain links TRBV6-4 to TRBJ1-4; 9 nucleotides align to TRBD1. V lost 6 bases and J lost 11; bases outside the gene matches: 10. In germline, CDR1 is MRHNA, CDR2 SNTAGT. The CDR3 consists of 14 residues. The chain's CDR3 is CASREGQGVGKLFF. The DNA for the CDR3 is TGTGCCAGCAGAGAGGGACAGGGAGTCGGGAAACTGTTTTTT.

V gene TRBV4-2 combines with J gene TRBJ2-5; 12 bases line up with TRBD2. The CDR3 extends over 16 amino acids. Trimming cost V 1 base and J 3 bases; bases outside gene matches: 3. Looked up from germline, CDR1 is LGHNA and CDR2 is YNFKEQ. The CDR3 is CASSQGLAGAKETQYF. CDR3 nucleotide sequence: TGTGCCAGCAGCCAAGGACTAGCGGGGGCTAAAGAGACCCAGTACTTC.

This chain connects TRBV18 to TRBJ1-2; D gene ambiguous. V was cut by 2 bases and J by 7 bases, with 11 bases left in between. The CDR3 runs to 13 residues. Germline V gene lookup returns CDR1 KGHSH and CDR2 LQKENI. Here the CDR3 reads CASSPVGRGGYTF. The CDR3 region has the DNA TGTGCCAGCTCACCAGTTGGCCGGGGTGGCTACACCTTC.